This T cell receptor beta chain was obtained from a study of read filtering for tumor transcriptome and immune sequencing. Whole-study context: Whole-transcriptome libraries were prepared after DNase treatment.

This library used roughly 400 ng RNA and molecular barcoded adaptors spanning alpha/delta and beta/gamma chains. TCRdb ran MiXCR on the reads and lists one entry per CDR3 protein. The table records 46,000 or so distinct CDR3 sequences, around a fifth of them present only once. Sequencing was performed on a population of CD138-negative cells sorted from bone marrow. This TCR derives from a donor at least 40 years old with multiple myeloma.

CDR3 residues: CASSLGGGDEQFF. The CDR3, as DNA: TGCGCCAGCAGTTTGGGGGGGGGGGATGAGCAGTTCTTC. This sequence joins TRBV23-1 and TRBJ2-1, with TRBD2 matching 7 bases. TRBV23-1 belongs to the ORF category, with a function that is uncertain. This CDR3 has 13 amino acids. V shed 5 bases and J 8 bases; nucleotides not matched to a gene: 6.